The entry that follows covers one T cell receptor (beta chain) sequence. Its specificity is unknown. Clones were sequenced by immunoSEQ multiplex PCR, and TCRdb holds only the in-frame ones, with some missing. The sample includes about 140,000 clones, 88% of them seen just once. The data belong to a study of cytomegalovirus exposure and HLA in healthy donors. Study-wide findings and caveats: The listing of roughly 160 TCR beta chains classed them as cytomegalovirus-associated.

While the first cohort had 600 to 800 subjects, the donors belonged to the separate validation cohort of roughly 120 subjects. Sequenced material: PBMCs. This clonotype was sampled from a woman under 30 in good health and CMV-seropositive.

The CDR3 coding sequence is TGTGCCAGCAGCTTAGTGTGGGCCGACAATGAAAAACTGTTTTTT. It translates to CASSLVWADNEKLFF. V usage is TRBV7-2 and J usage is TRBJ1-4; D gene uncertain. Germline loops: CDR1 SGHTA, CDR2 FQGNSA. The CDR3 contains 15 residues. V was clipped by 1 base and J by 5 bases, with 11 bases between them.